This record concerns one TCR beta chain sequence. This clonotype was found many times. The antigen it binds to is not known. One base away there is no much larger clone; base qualities are not given. This sample was taken from a study of tumor-infiltrating lymphocytes in primary liver carcinoma (dated by TCRdb to 2015 to 2018). In the study overall: The five patients, three men and two women aged 30 to 69 years, had hepatocellular carcinoma (four) or combined HCC and intrahepatic cholangiocarcinoma (one). Samples yielded roughly 3.5 to 7.13 million productive TCRbeta reads; read depth did not differ significantly between tissue types. Across five regions of each liver tumor, along with adjacent normal tissue and blood, the study brought together TCRbeta repertoire sequencing, expression microarrays and whole-exome sequencing. The roughly 27 tumor region samples were profiled with Agilent mRNA microarrays so that TCRbeta repertoire diversity could be related to the local molecular phenotype. The five patients had tumors of stage T1-T3 N0M0, with maximum diameters ranging from roughly 4 to 11 cm. TCRbeta repertoire sequencing covered 35 or so specimens from 5 patients: 25 or so tumor regions, 5 adjacent noncancerous liver tissues and 5 peripheral blood samples. High reproducibility was observed for the technical replicate repertoires, with mean shared-clone rates approximately 0.9 and correlation coefficients above 0.98. What the work shows at the level of the full study, not this receptor alone: Only roughly 7-24% of top clones appeared in all five regions of a tumor, which suggests that tumor-infiltrating T cells are spatially heterogeneous. Pairs of tumor regions showed greater repertoire overlap (mean roughly 35%) than tumor-adjacent pairs (about 17%) or tumor-blood pairs (approximately 14%), which is consistent with antigen-driven expansion. Since the samples were bulk and unsorted, there was no way to compare CD4+ and CD8+ T cell repertoires. Because sequencing covered only the TCR beta chain and unpaired alpha chains were not captured, true repertoire diversity is likely underestimated. Only 4 or 5 patients were included in the study, and the authors note that the findings should be validated in a larger study. Compared with blood, tumors had a significantly larger share of the repertoire taken up by the top 250 clones (p = 0.039).

Total RNA and DNA were co-extracted without cell sorting from roughly 20-30 mg of bulk tissue using the AllPrep DNA/RNA mini kit. Between November 2015 and early 2016, roughly five patients in China with histopathologically diagnosed primary liver carcinoma had surgical resection. Chronic HBV infection was present in the patients, and the patients were treatment-naive at sampling. Five spatially separated regions were sampled from each tumor: the superior, inferior, left-lateral and right-lateral poles, plus the tumor centre. Histological examination found more than 90% viable tumor cells in every tumor sample. Fresh tumor and adjacent tissue pieces were bisected, with one half stored in RNAlater at -80 degrees C and the other half sent for histology. A distance of 21 bases separates the germline ends of V and J, which lose 8 bases and 2 bases respectively. CDR3 length: 16 amino acids, cysteine to phenylalanine. This entry keeps only the CDR3 DNA: 48 bases, framed from base 1. In the germline V gene, CDR1 corresponds to MDHEN and CDR2 to SYDVKM.

A constant-region primer and ProtoScript II reverse transcriptase were used to reverse-transcribe TCRbeta-specific cDNA from roughly 480 ng total RNA. Construction of the TCRbeta libraries relied on three nested rounds of multiplex PCR, following a slightly modified ARM-PCR procedure. The first two PCR rounds used multiplex TRBV1-TRBV30 forward primers with a Cbeta reverse primer, each for approximately 11 cycles. Sample barcodes and Illumina adapters were added in a final 25-cycle PCR using Deep VentR polymerase. Before sequencing, amplicons between 200 and 500 bp were purified from gel using a QIAquick gel extraction kit. An Illumina HiSeq 2500 was used to sequence the TCRbeta amplicons with 250-bp paired-end reads. The paper's processing steps were these. Reads were quality-trimmed with Trimmomatic v0.33, and paired reads were merged with FLASH v1.2.11 to recover full CDR3 sequences. V, D and J germline segments were assigned to the rearranged TCRbeta sequences using MiGEC v1.2.1b. Clonotype statistics and Shannon-Wiener diversity indices were calculated with VDJtools v1.0.0. Except for diversity analysis, only each sample's 250 most abundant clonotypes were used in subsequent analyses to reduce sampling bias. TCRdb redid the processing of the public reads, applying fastp at Q25 and MiXCR, and retained in-frame beta chains. One record per CDR3 amino acid sequence lists the most common genes and DNA. V and J calls and clone size were set by TCRdb, not the authors. This sample holds 150,000 to 200,000 distinct CDR3 sequences; 85% were observed only once. The ten most abundant clones make up around a sixth of the sample.

This receptor was obtained from a man aged 35 to 55 with primary liver carcinoma and hepatitis B virus infection. Sequencing was done on a sample of tumor tissue from primary liver carcinoma. Recombination linked TRBV28 to TRBJ1-1; TRBD1 is a possible D gene, resting on 5 matching bases. The CDR3 is CASRGRLGEGNTEAFF. The DNA is TGTGCCAGCCGAGGGAGATTGGGGGAGGGTAACACTGAAGCTTTCTTT.